This T cell receptor (beta chain) was retrieved from a study of spatial heterogeneity in lung cancer (dated by TCRdb to about 2019). Some background on the complete study: More beta-chain than alpha-chain transcripts were consistently detected, likely reflecting higher beta-chain transcript abundance. In tumor regions, TCR transcript counts showed a strong correlation with a T cell transcriptional module score from matched bulk RNA-seq. In the raw uncorrected reads, each unique combination of TCR and UMI appeared more than ten times on average. TCR alpha and beta repertoires were quantitatively compared across multiple tumor regions, matched nontumor lung and blood in non-small cell lung cancer. Both alpha and beta chains were TCR-sequenced in around 220 tumor regions, some 64 matched nontumor lung samples and roughly 50 PBMC samples obtained at surgery. The study linked features of the TCR repertoire to counts of nonsynonymous mutations, which were determined by whole-exome sequencing of tumor tissue.

The time point label on this specimen signifies: sample taken at primary tumor resection. The donors were more than 65 patients from the lung TRACERx cohort who had early-stage, untreated non-small cell lung cancer. For TCR sequencing, whole RNA was extracted from tumor and nontumor lung tissue, or from cryopreserved PBMC samples, and no cell sorting was done. Patients were selected for TCR sequencing only if sufficient RNA was available from at least two tumor regions. Tumor and adjacent nontumor lung specimens were reviewed by a lung pathologist before selection. This clonotype was seen ten or more times. Its antigen remains unidentified. Base qualities are not at hand, and no much larger clone is one base apart. The CDR3, cysteine through phenylalanine, is 14 amino acids long. Just CDR3 DNA is preserved here, 42 bases in frame from base 1. V trim: 7 bases; J trim: 7 bases; unmatched bases: 14. CDR1 and CDR2, per the germline V gene, are SQVTM and ANQGSEA.

Results and caveats for the whole study, not just this receptor: The count of ubiquitous expanded TCRs correlated with the count of ubiquitous nonsynonymous mutations, and the count of regional expanded TCRs correlated with the count of regional nonsynonymous mutations. Additional single-cell paired TCR alpha and beta sequencing was considered necessary to confirm, at a functional level, the hypothesis that regional TCRs recognize regional mutations. TCR-seq coverage of tumor T cells was estimated at only approximately 7% for alpha chains and 13% for beta chains. The number of expanded intratumoral alpha and beta TCRs correlated with the tumor nonsynonymous mutation count.

The library was obtained by 5' RACE. TCRdb names NextSeq 500 as the instrument used. In the TCR library protocol, a unique molecular identifier was attached to each TCR cDNA molecule so that PCR and sequencing errors could be corrected. As for the authors' bioinformatics: TCR identification, UMI-based error correction and CDR3 extraction were all carried out with Decombinator tools. Expanded TCRs were defined as those above a frequency of 2 per 1,000, corresponding to the top 1% of the tumor frequency distribution. Expanded tumor TCRs were classed as regional if statistically deemed absent (corrected P<0.05) from at least one tumor region, otherwise ubiquitous. Rényi diversity was computed with the R vegan package after subsampling each repertoire 100 times to 5,000 TCRs. CDR3 similarity networks were built from amino acid triplet string-kernel similarity, connecting CDR3s with pairwise similarity above 0.82. Clones were called with MiXCR by TCRdb after fastp trimmed the public reads at Q25, and only in-frame beta chains were retained. Entries are consolidated by CDR3 protein sequence, retaining the most common genes and DNA. None of the V and J calls come from the authors' own analysis; TCRdb made them. The sample yields more than 7,500 distinct CDR3 sequences; approximately 5.5% were counted once. The top ten constitute around a quarter of the sample.

The sample here was lung tumor tissue, taken at surgery. This TCR derives from a female donor with early-stage non-small cell lung cancer. The chain was built from TRBV29-1 and TRBJ1-1; 8 bases in the junction line up with TRBD1. Here the CDR3 is given as CSAQGQGAFVEAFF. The nucleotides are TGCAGCGCCCAGGGGCAGGGGGCTTTTGTTGAAGCTTTCTTT. Beyond the CDR3, the reference TRBV29-1 and TRBJ1-1 genes provide the residues; the full variable domain reads: SAVISQKPSRDICQRGTSLTIQCQVDSQVTMMFWYRQQPGQSLTLIATANQGSEATYESGFVIDKFPISRPNLTFSTLTVSNMSPEDSSIYLCSAQGQGAFVEAFFGQGTRLTVV.